This TCR beta chain was profiled in a study of T cells in Graves' hyperthyroidism and ophthalmopathy (dated by TCRdb to the late 2010s). Broadly, across the study: Peripheral blood was collected at initial diagnosis, before any treatment. TCR V-J signatures able to tell the groups apart were searched for in a discovery cohort of 95 to 100 patients, of whom around 43 had Graves' ophthalmopathy and about 60 had stable Graves' hyperthyroidism. Whether ophthalmopathy could be predicted prospectively was tested in an independent validation cohort made up of approximately 19 hyperthyroidism patients plus 17 patients who later progressed to ophthalmopathy. For training and testing, the roughly 93 patients in the discovery cohort were randomly divided in a 7:3 ratio. In roughly six Graves' hyperthyroidism patients, the study also compared T-cell repertoires from thyroid tissue with T-cell repertoires from blood. Following sampling, methimazole starting at 30 mg daily was given to hyperthyroidism patients, and high-dose intravenous methylprednisolone was given to ophthalmopathy patients. According to the paper, TCR Vbeta CDR3 sequencing was carried out on roughly 130 peripheral blood samples, which came from fewer than 50 ophthalmopathy, roughly 75 hyperthyroidism and 17 progressor patients.

This clonotype was counted at least ten times. Its cognate antigen has yet to be identified. Base qualities were left out, and no much larger clone turns up one base away. TCR beta CDR3 regions were amplified from RNA transcripts. For the first round of RT-PCR on the TCR CDR3, the HTBI primer set was used together with the Qiagen OneStep RT-PCR kit. The libraries were constructed in a second round of multiplex PCR and then size-selected and purified. The libraries were sequenced on an Illumina HiSeq2000 using paired-end 100 bp reads. The authors' analysis ran thus. SOAPnuke was used to process the raw data, throwing out any read that contained adapters or uncalled bases, had a mean Phred below 15, or lacked an exact constant-primer or identifier match. High-quality paired reads were merged with COPE v1.2.5, and unique nucleotide sequences were defined as clonotypes. MiTCR v1.1 was used to align clonotypes to the IMGT TRBV, TRBD and TRBJ reference segments. The analysis was restricted to V-J combinations with a frequency above 0.0001, which together covered over 99% of the repertoires. A TCS score was defined as the ratio between F50 (clonal expansion) and ExV (chaos), using BLOSUM62-based TCRdist between CDR3 peptides within each V-J. Welch's t-statistics and random forest reduced roughly 500 V-J features to 13, which were used in a naive Bayes classifier (R e1071). TCRdb passed the public sequencing reads through fastp at Q25 and MiXCR, retaining productive beta sequences. Identical CDR3 protein sequences are pooled into one entry, listed with their most common genes and DNA. The V and J calls, along with clone size, are taken from TCRdb and not from the paper's own processing. In this sample the table shows roughly 200,000 distinct CDR3 sequences, around 17% of which occur a single time. The top ten constitute around 43% of the sample.

What the work shows at the level of the full study, not this receptor alone: In validation, progression to ophthalmopathy was predicted by the model with around 71% sensitivity and under 85% specificity, a median of roughly 6.4 months before onset. Most expanded thyroid clonotypes (frequency above 0.001) were also detected in blood, suggesting blood repertoires may reflect thyroid immune responses. Ophthalmopathy was separated from stable hyperthyroidism by a 13 V-J signature model, with around 90% sensitivity and about 81% specificity obtained in cross-validation and 80%/75% obtained in testing. No statistical method was used to fix the sample size in advance, and group allocation was not hidden from the investigators.

Stable Graves' hyperthyroidism was defined as the absence of progression to ophthalmopathy over 18 months of follow-up. The hyperthyroidism patients were between 18 and 65 years old and newly diagnosed, with a disease duration of less than 2 months. Any patient with an uncontrolled infection, another autoimmune disease, pregnancy or lactation was excluded. Clinical symptoms, serum thyroxine and TRAb, thyroid ultrasound, and orbital computed tomography formed the basis for the diagnoses. PBMCs were isolated from more than 9 ml of fresh peripheral blood by Ficoll-Paque density gradient centrifugation. Trizol reagent was used to extract total RNA, and RNA quality was then checked on an Agilent 2100 Bioanalyzer. Measured from the cysteine to the phenylalanine, the CDR3 is 15 residues long. CDR3 DNA only is kept here, 45 bases in frame from base 1. Trimming removed 1 base from V and 4 bases from J, leaving 13 bases between the germline ends. From the germline V gene, CDR1 is SGHTA and CDR2 is FQGNSA.

The source of this sequence is a man aged 35 to 55 with Graves' hyperthyroidism. The V and J genes are TRBV7-2 and TRBJ2-5, with the D call perhaps TRBD1 or TRBD2, as 5 bases match in each case. The sample consisted of blood. This receptor has the CDR3 CASSLVGTGGETQYF. The DNA sequence follows: TGTGCCAGCAGCTTAGTTGGGACCGGTGGAGAGACCCAGTACTTC.